A selection of T cell receptor beta chains follows, all from one sample in a study of OX40 agonist ivuxolimab in advanced cancers. This table comes from immunoSEQ multiplex PCR, and its TCRdb copy is limited to in-frame clones, with some not included. Among roughly 70,000 clones listed, 86% were seen once. The sample in question was CD4+ or CD8+ T cells sorted from blood, obtained in a trial of the OX40 agonist ivuxolimab. Receptor source: an adult with an advanced solid tumor such as melanoma, head and neck, liver or kidney cancer. Both conserved end residues are part of each CDR3. The order of the fields is CDR3 DNA, CDR3 protein, D gene, V gene, J gene, clone size. The D gene is left open where the match is weak. Clone size is stated in some rows and not others, as once, few, many or a class when expanded.

TGTGCCAGCAGTGGGGGTAGGGGGGTCGGGAACATTCAGTACTTC	CASSGGRGVGNIQYF	-	TRBV2	TRBJ2-4	once
TGTGCCAGCAGTTTTTCTGGCCGGGGGAACTATGGCTACACCTTC	CASSFSGRGNYGYTF	-	TRBV6-6	TRBJ1-2	-
TGTGCCAGCAGCCGTCTAGCGGGGGATTACGAGCAGTACTTC	CASSRLAGDYEQYF	TRBD2	TRBV11-2	TRBJ2-7	many
TGTGCCAGTAGTATTTTAGCGGGAGTGAGCACAGATACGCAGTATTTT	CASSILAGVSTDTQYF	TRBD2	TRBV19	TRBJ2-3	-
TGTGCCAGCAACGTCGAGCCGGGGGCAGTCCAGCCCCAGCATTTT	CASNVEPGAVQPQHF	-	TRBV19	TRBJ1-5	few
TGTGCCAGCAGCTTTCGTGCCTCTGGAAACACCATATATTTT	CASSFRASGNTIYF	-	TRBV5-4	TRBJ1-3	-
TGTGCCAGCTCACCACCGCCAGGGGTCACCGGGGAGCTGTTTTTT	CASSPPPGVTGELFF	-	TRBV18	TRBJ2-2	-
TGTGCCAGCAGCGTAGTTCCCCAAGAGACCCAGTACTTC	CASSVVPQETQYF	-	TRBV9	TRBJ2-5	-
TGTGCCAGCAGCATTAGTGGGCCATCCTCAGATACGCAGTATTTT	CASSISGPSSDTQYF	-	TRBV2	TRBJ2-3	once
TGTGCCAGCAGCATCGGACGGAACCTTTACAATGAGCAGTTCTTC	CASSIGRNLYNEQFF	-	TRBV7-8	TRBJ2-1	-
TGCGCCAGCAGCCTAGCCGGGACAGGACTAAACTCTGGAAACACCATATATTTT	CASSLAGTGLNSGNTIYF	TRBD1	TRBV5-1	TRBJ1-3	few
TGTGCCAGCAGTTACTCGATTACCCTAGGAGGCTACGAGCAGTACTTC	CASSYSITLGGYEQYF	-	TRBV6-5	TRBJ2-7	-
TGTGCCAGCAGTTCCCTAGCGGGAGGGCAAGAGACCCAGTACTTC	CASSSLAGGQETQYF	TRBD2	TRBV6-1	TRBJ2-5	few
TGTGCTAGTGGGGTAGAGGGAGCAGAGTTCTTC	CASGVEGAEFF	-	TRBV12-5	TRBJ2-1	once
TGTGCCAGCAGTAGCTCCAGGGGTTACGGCACTGAAGCTTTCTTT	CASSSSRGYGTEAFF	-	TRBV27	TRBJ1-1	-
TGTGCCAGCTCCTCAGGGGGCAGGAGCTATGGCTACACCTTC	CASSSGGRSYGYTF	TRBD1	TRBV7-2	TRBJ1-2	-
TGTGCCAGCAGCCCCGCTCCGTCGAGCTCCTACAATGAGCAGTTCTTC	CASSPAPSSSYNEQFF	-	TRBV7-3	TRBJ2-1	-
TGTGCCAGCAGACGAGGGGCCGGGGGCTGGGGCGCCGGGGAGCTGTTTTTT	CASRRGAGGWGAGELFF	-	TRBV7-2	TRBJ2-2	-
TGTGCCAGCAGTGCCCGAGGTCTGGCGGGCGTCACAGATACGCAGTATTTT	CASSARGLAGVTDTQYF	-	TRBV27	TRBJ2-3	-
TGTGCCAGCCGTCCCGGGACAGGGACCTATGGCTACACCTTC	CASRPGTGTYGYTF	TRBD1	TRBV2	TRBJ1-2	-
TGTGCCTGGAGTTTAGGGGACCGCAAGTTCCGGGAGACCCAGTACTTC	CAWSLGDRKFRETQYF	-	TRBV30	TRBJ2-5	-
TGTGCCAGCAGCTACCCGGGACTAGCGGTGAACACCGGGGAGCTGTTTTTT	CASSYPGLAVNTGELFF	TRBD2	TRBV13	TRBJ2-2	-
TGCGCCAGCAGCTCTACGAGGACAGATACGCAGTATTTT	CASSSTRTDTQYF	-	TRBV5-1	TRBJ2-3	once
TGTGCCTGGAGTGTCGCGACCTTGAACACTGAAGCTTTCTTT	CAWSVATLNTEAFF	-	TRBV30	TRBJ1-1	once
TGTGCCACCTCGACACCTAATAATGAAAAACTGTTTTTT	CATSTPNNEKLFF	-	TRBV10-3	TRBJ1-4	-
TGCAGCGGAGGGCGGGGTTCATACAATGAGCAGTTCTTC	CSGGRGSYNEQFF	-	TRBV29-1	TRBJ2-1	-